Listed here is a single T cell receptor (beta chain). Trimming stripped 0 bases from V and 7 bases from J, with 3 bases between. CDR3 length equals 11 residues. The germline CDR1 and CDR2 sequences are SGHVS and FNYEAQ. Repertoires were generated with immunoSEQ multiplex PCR, while TCRdb's copy carries only in-frame clones and drops some. The sample records 120,000 to 150,000 clones, 80% being singletons. The data originate from a study of blood T cell repertoires in COVID-19. The rearrangement joins TRBV7-6 to TRBJ1-1; D uncertain. Specimen: peripheral blood. The TCR was taken from a man aged 55 to 69 with active or convalescent COVID-19. CDR3 sequence (DNA): TGTGCCAGCAGCTTAGCTATTGAAGCTTTCTTT. The encoded protein is CASSLAIEAFF.